A single sample is the source of the 20 T cell receptor beta chains below, sequenced in a study of early T cells in non-severe SARS-CoV-2 infection. TCRdb re-derived calls from the 5' RACE reads in MiXCR, one entry per CDR3 protein. Seen here are 80,000 to 100,000 distinct CDR3 sequences, approximately 10% observed once, and the top ten hold around 4.7%. Sequenced here: whole blood, sampled at baseline. These TCRs come from an adult who was a healthcare worker with PCR-confirmed SARS-CoV-2 infection or an uninfected control (not recorded which).

This clonotype was picked up many times. The rearrangement joins TRBV29-1 to TRBJ2-3; 13 bases fit TRBD2. The CDR3 has 14 residues. Trimming removed 6 bases from V and 14 bases from J; junction bases left unmatched: 14. Germline CDR1 reads SQVTM; CDR2 reads ANQGSEA. The DNA of the CDR3 is TGCAGCGTCGGACTAGCGGGAGACCCTTCCCGACTGTATTTT. It codes for CSVGLAGDPSRLYF.

The chain joins TRBV11-3 to TRBJ1-4; 8 bases fit TRBD1. The V gene's germline CDR1 is SGHNT and CDR2 YENEEA. The J segment lost 3 bases and the V segment lost 8 bases, leaving 8 bases of the junction unmatched. This CDR3 has 15 amino acids. CDR3 protein: CASSTGGLANEKLFF. DNA of the CDR3: TGTGCCAGCTCTACAGGGGGTTTGGCTAATGAAAAACTGTTTTTT.

The V gene is TRBV7-3, the J gene TRBJ2-7; D remains ambiguous. The V end was cut by 5 bases, the J end by 2 bases, with 16 bases between. The CDR3 totals 15 residues. Germline assignment: CDR1 SGHTA and CDR2 FQGTGA. The CDR3 spells CASSPIPTATYEQYF. The CDR3 region has the DNA TGTGCCAGCAGCCCCATCCCGACTGCTACCTACGAGCAGTACTTC.

The chain joins TRBV18 to TRBJ1-1; 9 bases fit TRBD1. The V segment lost 0 bases and the J segment 5 bases; nucleotides outside the gene matches: 1. From germline, CDR1 is KGHSH and CDR2 LQKENI. The CDR3 totals 14 residues. CDR3: CASSPPTGGTEAFF. DNA of the CDR3: TGTGCCAGCTCACCACCGACAGGGGGTACTGAAGCTTTCTTT.

This clonotype was seen ten or more times. The CDR3 region has the DNA TGTGCCAGCTCACCACCTACAGGGCTGGGAGAGACCCAGTACTTC. Its protein is CASSPPTGLGETQYF. The rearrangement uses TRBV18 and TRBJ2-5; D may be TRBD1 (6 bases). Germline CDR1 KGHSH, CDR2 LQKENI. This CDR3 has 15 residues. Deletions cut 0 bases from V and 4 bases from J, with 12 bases between.

This clonotype was counted many times. The chain couples TRBV10-3 to TRBJ2-1; D not resolved. There are 12 residues in the CDR3. In germline, CDR1 is ENHRY, CDR2 SYGVKD. Deletions cut 2 bases from V and 2 bases from J, with 1 base between. In DNA, the CDR3 is TGTGCCATCAGTGAGGCCTACAATGAGCAGTTCTTC. Its translation: CAISEAYNEQFF.

This chain links TRBV6-1 with TRBJ2-3; 7 bases are shared with TRBD1. The CDR3 is made up of 16 amino acids. Germline-derived CDR1 and CDR2 are MNHNS and SASEGT. Trimming cost V 2 bases and J 2 bases; bases outside gene matches: 7. CDR3: CASSELEQGITDTQYF. The CDR3 DNA reads as TGTGCCAGCAGTGAATTAGAACAGGGGATCACAGATACGCAGTATTTT.

This clonotype came up a few times. The V and J genes are TRBV29-1 and TRBJ2-3; no definite D call. Germline V lookup: CDR1 SQVTM, CDR2 ANQGSEA. Trimming pared 4 bases from V and 2 bases from J, leaving 10 bases between. The CDR3 runs 13 residues. Written as DNA, the CDR3 is TGCAGCGTTGTGCTGGGCCTCACAGATACGCAGTATTTT. Translation: CSVVLGLTDTQYF.

There are a few counts of this clonotype. The V call is TRBV7-8, the J call TRBJ2-7, with D unclear. CDR1 and CDR2 from the germline V gene are SGHVS and FQNEAQ. Between the trimmed V and J ends, which lost 5 bases and 2 bases, there was a span of 13 bases. The CDR3 is 14 amino acids. This chain's CDR3 is CASSPTRRTYEQYF. The CDR3 DNA is TGTGCCAGCAGCCCTACCCGACGGACCTACGAGCAGTACTTC.

There are a few counts of this clonotype. The chain employs TRBV10-3 and TRBJ2-1; 7 positions agree with TRBD2. The V gene's germline CDR1 is ENHRY and CDR2 SYGVKD. This CDR3 is 17 amino acids long. J lost 1 base, V lost 3 bases, and 9 bases had no gene match. The CDR3 coding sequence is TGTGCCATCAGTGAATCGAGCGGGAAAGGGTCCTACAATGAGCAGTTCTTC. It specifies CAISESSGKGSYNEQFF.

This clonotype showed up just a few times. The chain is built from TRBV6-1 and TRBJ2-7, with 9 bases that match TRBD1. The germline CDR1 and CDR2 sequences are MNHNS and SASEGT. Trimming cost V 7 bases and J 5 bases; bases outside gene matches: 6. The CDR3 totals 13 residues. CDR3 in DNA: TGTGCCAGCACCGGGACAGGGTTTCACGAGCAGTACTTC. Translating it yields CASTGTGFHEQYF.

The chain couples TRBV10-3 to TRBJ2-1; 11 bases match TRBD2. Germline values: CDR1 ENHRY, CDR2 SYGVKD. Trimming at V came to 6 bases and at J to 6 bases, leaving 13 bases not matched to a gene. The CDR3 has 17 residues. The CDR3 DNA sequence: TGTGCCATCAGCAATAGTCTAGGGACTAGCGGCGGCAATGAGCAGTTCTTC. This encodes CAISNSLGTSGGNEQFF.

The chain links TRBV27 to TRBJ2-3, with D perhaps being TRBD1 or TRBD2 (6 bases each). With 5 bases removed from V and 0 bases from J, the gap between germline ends came to 15 bases. The germline V gene encodes CDR1 MNHEY and CDR2 SMNVEV (reference sequence). The CDR3 spans 16 residues. The DNA of the CDR3 is TGTGCCAGCAGTCCTTTTAGGGGGGAAAGCACAGATACGCAGTATTTT. Its translation is CASSPFRGESTDTQYF.

This sequence joins TRBV27 and TRBJ2-1, with unresolved D. Germline CDR1 reads MNHEY; CDR2 reads SMNVEV (reference sequence). Trimming took 10 bases from V and 10 from J, leaving 8 bases between them. The CDR3 length is 9 residues. The CDR3: CATPLEQFF. CDR3 bases: TGTGCCACTCCCTTGGAGCAGTTCTTC.

Many counts were recorded for this clonotype. The V call is TRBV5-5, the J call TRBJ2-2, with D unresolved. V lost 3 bases, J lost 1 base, and 10 bases lay in between. Germline V gene lookup returns CDR1 SGHKS and CDR2 YYEKEE (reference sequence). The CDR3 is 15 amino acids. This CDR3 is CASSWTQVNTGELFF. The CDR3 nucleotides read TGTGCCAGCAGCTGGACCCAAGTGAACACCGGGGAGCTGTTTTTT. Based on the CDR3 plus reference TRBV5-5 and TRBJ2-2, the full variable domain is DAGVTQSPTHLIKTRGQQVTLRCSPISGHKSVSWYQQVLGQGPQFIFQYYEKEERGRGNFPDRFSARQFPNYSSELNVNALLLGDSALYLCASSWTQVNTGELFFGEGSRLTVL.

V gene TRBV6-6 combines with J gene TRBJ2-7, with D maybe TRBD2 (7 bases). Deletions cut 8 bases from V and 6 bases from J, with 20 bases between. There are 14 residues in the CDR3. Germline V CDR1 and CDR2: MNHNY, SVGAGI (reference sequence). The CDR3 region is CASQQVRGAAEQYF. CDR3 nucleotide sequence: TGTGCCAGCCAGCAGGTTCGGGGGGCGGCCGAGCAGTACTTC.

This chain uses TRBV2 with TRBJ2-5, with D unclear. The length of the CDR3 is 12 residues. CDR1 and CDR2 from the germline V gene are SNHLY and FYNNEI. V shed 7 bases and J shed 1 base, with 7 bases lying between them. The CDR3 DNA follows: TGTGCCAGCAACCCGGGCCAAGAGACCCAGTACTTC. Translation: CASNPGQETQYF.

Concerning this clonotype itself: This likely comes from a read error, as the CDR3 has no conserved phenylalanine or tryptophan at its end. This sequence joins TRBV20-1 and TRBJ2-3; 7 bases map to TRBD2. Germline-derived CDR1 and CDR2 are DFQATT and SNEGSKA (reference sequence). Trimming took 4 bases from V and 4 from J; bases not matched to a gene: 8. The CDR3 totals 14 residues. Here the CDR3 reads CSAKLGGSSDTQYL. The CDR3 nucleotides read TGCAGTGCTAAATTAGGCGGGAGTTCAGATACGCAGTATTTA.

This clonotype has more than one count but fewer than ten. This chain joins TRBV6-1 and TRBJ2-7; the match to TRBD1 covers 9 bases. Trimming took 2 bases from V and 4 from J; bases not matched to a gene: 3. The CDR3 sequence is 14 residues long. Germline V gene sequence: CDR1 MNHNS, CDR2 SASEGT. DNA of the CDR3: TGTGCCAGCAGTGAATCCGGACAGGGGTACGAGCAGTACTTC. It is translated as CASSESGQGYEQYF.

The rearrangement uses TRBV11-2 and TRBJ1-3; the match to TRBD1 covers 9 bases. Germline CDR1 reads SGHAT; CDR2 reads FQNNGV. The CDR3 contains 14 residues. The V and J ends lost 10 bases and 6 bases, in that order; junction bases with no gene match: 10. CDR3 residues: CATTRDRVENTIYF. Here the CDR3 DNA reads TGTGCCACCACCCGGGACAGGGTTGAAAACACCATATATTTT.